A selection of T cell receptor beta chains follows, all from one sample in a study of blood T cell repertoires in COVID-19. Only in-frame clones appear in the TCRdb table, and some are missing; sequencing was by immunoSEQ multiplex PCR. The sample records about 300,000 clones, around 88% being singletons. Sequencing was carried out using peripheral blood. The receptor source for this set is a woman between 50 and 59 years old with acute or convalescent COVID-19. CDR3s include the opening cysteine and the closing phenylalanine or tryptophan. Each record gives: J gene, D gene, clone size, V gene, CDR3 protein, CDR3 DNA. D genes are given only for firm matches. Clone size is given for some rows only: seen once, a few or many times, or a class if the clone is expanded.

TRBJ1-6	.	few	TRBV2	CASSEGRGYSPLHF	TGTGCCAGCAGTGAAGGTAGGGGATATTCACCCCTCCACTTT
TRBJ1-4	TRBD1	.	TRBV6-6	CASSPGTGKEKLFF	TGTGCCAGCAGTCCCGGGACAGGGAAAGAAAAACTGTTTTTT
TRBJ2-1	.	.	TRBV9	CASSAQGLWNEQFF	TGTGCCAGCAGCGCCCAGGGGTTATGGAATGAGCAGTTCTTC
TRBJ1-1	TRBD1	few	TRBV5-4	CAIRDRGSEEAFF	TGTGCCATCCGGGACAGGGGGTCAGAGGAAGCTTTCTTT
TRBJ2-5	.	.	TRBV19	CASRIRPGLPRETQYF	TGTGCCAGTAGAATCAGACCGGGACTGCCTCGAGAGACCCAGTACTTC
TRBJ2-7	TRBD1	.	TRBV18	CASSTGQGSYEQYF	TGTGCCAGCTCAACCGGACAGGGGAGCTACGAGCAGTACTTC
TRBJ2-4	TRBD2	.	TRBV6-5	CASSGGGAKNIQYF	TGTGCCAGCAGCGGCGGGGGAGCCAAAAACATTCAGTACTTC
TRBJ1-1	.	.	TRBV12-3/TRBV12-4	CASSLGRFWAFF	TGTGCCAGCAGCCTAGGGAGGTTTTGGGCTTTCTTT
TRBJ2-1	TRBD2	.	TRBV5-1	CASSLERGGRDEQFF	TGCGCCAGCAGCTTGGAGCGGGGGGGCCGGGATGAGCAGTTCTTC
TRBJ2-2	.	.	TRBV2	CASSRWTANTGELFF	TGTGCCAGCAGCCGGTGGACAGCGAACACCGGGGAGCTGTTTTTT
TRBJ2-1	.	.	TRBV7-9	CASTSDINEQFF	TGTGCCAGCACCTCGGACATCAATGAGCAGTTCTTC
TRBJ1-5	TRBD1	once	TRBV6-2/TRBV6-3	CASSYPGQGLWEPQHF	TGTGCCAGCAGTTACCCTGGACAGGGCTTGTGGGAGCCCCAGCATTTT
TRBJ1-1	.	.	TRBV7-9	CASSWGDAMNTEAFF	TGTGCCAGCAGCTGGGGGGACGCCATGAACACTGAAGCTTTCTTT
TRBJ1-6	TRBD1	.	TRBV30	CAWSASRGTNSPLHF	TGTGCCTGGAGTGCCTCCAGGGGGACCAATTCACCCCTCCACTTT
TRBJ2-7	TRBD2	.	TRBV18	CASSGTTGNIEQYF	TGTGCCAGCTCCGGGACTACTGGGAATATTGAGCAGTACTTC
TRBJ2-3	TRBD2	once	TRBV3-1/TRBV3-2	CASSLSGGADTQYF	TGTGCCAGCAGCCTTAGCGGGGGGGCAGATACGCAGTATTTT
TRBJ1-2	.	.	TRBV5-1	CASSLSFPIERYGYTF	TGCGCCAGCAGCCTGTCTTTTCCGATAGAGAGATATGGCTACACCTTC
TRBJ1-4	TRBD1	.	TRBV12-5	CASGMLQGDEKLFF	TGTGCTAGTGGTATGTTACAGGGGGATGAAAAACTGTTTTTT
TRBJ1-3	.	.	TRBV7-8	CASSLTGQSGNTIYF	TGTGCCAGCAGCTTAACTGGACAGTCTGGAAACACCATATATTTT
TRBJ1-2	.	.	TRBV6-5	CASSSRSGFYGYTF	TGTGCCAGCAGTTCCCGCTCAGGGTTCTATGGCTACACCTTC
TRBJ2-3	TRBD2	.	TRBV6-4	CASSDGGGVRDTQYF	TGTGCCAGCAGTGACGGCGGGGGGGTTAGAGATACGCAGTATTTT
TRBJ2-1	TRBD2	once	TRBV9	CASSVRGRVGNEQFF	TGTGCCAGCAGCGTTCGTGGGAGGGTTGGGAATGAGCAGTTCTTC
TRBJ1-2	.	.	TRBV6-1	CASSDLSMRLYTF	TGTGCCAGCAGTGACCTCTCGATGAGGCTCTACACCTTC
TRBJ2-3	TRBD2	.	TRBV7-2	CASSLASLAGASTDTQYF	TGTGCCAGCAGCTTAGCCTCACTAGCGGGAGCGAGCACAGATACGCAGTATTTT
TRBJ2-3	.	.	TRBV5-1	CASSRPSTEDTQYF	TGCGCCAGCAGCCGCCCGTCGACAGAAGATACGCAGTATTTT
TRBJ2-2	TRBD1	.	TRBV7-2	CASSFQGAYGELFF	TGTGCCAGCAGCTTTCAGGGGGCCTACGGGGAGCTGTTTTTT
TRBJ2-7	.	.	TRBV29-1	CSVDGGYEQYF	TGCAGCGTTGACGGGGGCTACGAGCAGTACTTC
TRBJ2-1	TRBD2	many	TRBV2	CASKVSGAYYNEQFF	TGTGCCAGCAAAGTCAGCGGGGCCTACTACAATGAGCAGTTCTTC
TRBJ2-1	TRBD1	few	TRBV2	CASSLGQERDEQFF	TGTGCCAGCAGCTTGGGACAGGAACGAGATGAGCAGTTCTTC
TRBJ1-2	.	.	TRBV29-1	CSGYRDLNYGYTF	TGCAGCGGCTACAGGGACCTTAACTATGGCTACACCTTC
TRBJ2-3	TRBD2	.	TRBV3-1/TRBV3-2	CASNRGGTTDTQYF	TGTGCCAGCAATCGGGGGGGAACCACAGATACGCAGTATTTT
TRBJ2-4	TRBD2	.	TRBV5-4	CASSLNGGAAKNIQYF	TGTGCCAGCAGCTTGAACGGGGGGGCGGCCAAAAACATTCAGTACTTC
TRBJ2-2	.	.	TRBV29-1	CSVEDGQYTGELFF	TGCAGCGTTGAAGACGGACAGTACACCGGGGAGCTGTTTTTT
TRBJ1-4	TRBD1	.	TRBV10-1	CASSEGTAEEKLFF	TGCGCCAGCAGTGAGGGGACAGCCGAAGAAAAACTGTTTTTT
TRBJ2-3	TRBD2	.	TRBV6-6	CASRGSGVTDTQYF	TGTGCCAGCAGGGGTAGCGGGGTCACAGATACGCAGTATTTT
TRBJ1-5	.	.	TRBV2	CASRQGYSNQPQHF	TGTGCCAGCAGACAGGGTTATAGCAATCAGCCCCAGCATTTT
TRBJ1-1	.	.	TRBV7-2	CASSPMGGAFF	TGTGCCAGCAGCCCCATGGGGGGAGCTTTCTTT
TRBJ1-1	.	.	TRBV10-2	CASSSQGNTEAFF	TGCGCCAGCAGCTCCCAGGGGAACACTGAAGCTTTCTTT
TRBJ2-1	.	.	TRBV11-1	CASNEQGPYNEQFF	TGTGCCAGCAATGAGCAGGGGCCCTACAATGAGCAGTTCTTC
TRBJ2-3	TRBD2	.	TRBV4-3	CASSQDLAGGTDTQYF	TGCGCCAGCAGCCAAGATCTGGCGGGGGGCACAGATACGCAGTATTTT
TRBJ1-2	.	.	TRBV18	CASSPLTGKNGYTF	TGTGCCAGCTCACCACTCACAGGGAAAAATGGCTACACCTTC
TRBJ1-4	.	.	TRBV7-8	CASSLRDITNEKLFF	TGTGCCAGCAGCTTAAGGGACATAACTAATGAAAAACTGTTTTTT